The TCR beta chain described here comes from a study of T cell responses to AZD1222 COVID-19 vaccine. Whole-study findings and limits: Most donors were white British, females outnumbered males, and clonal diversity was possibly underestimated.

Points on this clone: The antigen is not known.

This CDR3 has 13 amino acids. From germline, CDR1 is SGHTA and CDR2 FQGNSA. Trimming took off 1 base at V and 6 bases at J, with 7 bases between the two ends. The assay was immunoSEQ multiplex PCR, and TCRdb's table has in-frame clones only and misses some. The repertoire holds some 96,000 clones, with around 90% as singletons. The rearrangement uses TRBV7-2 and TRBJ1-5; D unclear. The sequence derives from an adult in good health. The specimen was peripheral blood, collected on day 0 of AZD1222 vaccination. The CDR3 DNA follows: TGTGCCAGCAGCTTAGAGTTCAGTCAGCCCCAGCATTTT. It yields the protein CASSLEFSQPQHF.